A selection of T cell receptor beta chains follows, all from one sample in a study of blood T cell repertoires in COVID-19. Measured with immunoSEQ multiplex PCR; TCRdb has only the in-frame clones, and not every one. The table shows around 29,000 clones, with about 85% occurring only once. Material for sequencing was peripheral blood. Receptors were obtained from a woman aged 60 to 75 with active COVID-19. Both conserved end residues are part of each CDR3. A D gene is named only where the DNA matches it firmly. Size tells how often a clone was seen (once, few, many) or the class of an expanded clone, and some rows leave it out.

>TRBJ2-1|TRBD2|TRBV3-1/TRBV3-2|-
TGTGCCAGCAGCTTAAGCGGGAGTGGGAATGAGCAGTTCTTC
CASSLSGSGNEQFF
>TRBJ1-5|TRBD1|TRBV19|-
TGTGCCAGTAGTACCCTCGGACAGGGTCTAAGCAATCAGCCCCAGCATTTT
CASSTLGQGLSNQPQHF
>TRBJ2-5|TRBD2|TRBV5-1|-
TGCGCCAGCAGCTTGACTAGCGGGAGACAAGAGACCCAGTACTTC
CASSLTSGRQETQYF
>TRBJ2-2|-|TRBV3-1/TRBV3-2|-
TGTGCCAGCAAGCGGACCTGGAGTGTGGGTAACACCGGGGAGCTGTTTTTT
CASKRTWSVGNTGELFF
>TRBJ1-2|-|TRBV7-9|-
TGTGCCAGCAGCGGGGGAGGGACTAACTATGGCTACACCTTC
CASSGGGTNYGYTF
>TRBJ1-4|TRBD1|TRBV19|-
TGTGCCAGTAAGGACAGGGAGGTTGAAAAACTGTTTTTT
CASKDREVEKLFF
>TRBJ1-4|-|TRBV7-9|-
TGTGCCAGCAGCTTCACCACTGATATTGAAAAACTGTTTTTT
CASSFTTDIEKLFF
>TRBJ1-1|-|TRBV4-1|-
TGCGCCAGCAGCCACACGCGGGTTCGGAGCACTGAAGCTTTCTTT
CASSHTRVRSTEAFF
>TRBJ2-1|TRBD1|TRBV9|-
TGTGCCAGCAGCCCCAGGACAGGCTCCTACAATGAGCAGTTCTTC
CASSPRTGSYNEQFF
>TRBJ2-3|-|TRBV5-1|-
TGCGCCAGCAGCTTGGACGGGACACTCACAGATACGCAGTATTTT
CASSLDGTLTDTQYF
>TRBJ1-2|-|TRBV29-1|once
TGCAGCGTTGGGGCGGGGACGGCAAATAACTATGGCTACACCTTC
CSVGAGTANNYGYTF
>TRBJ1-2|-|TRBV2|-
TGTGCCAGCAGTGAAGCGCGGGGGGCGCGGGGCTACACCTTC
CASSEARGARGYTF
>TRBJ1-2|-|TRBV7-9|-
TGTGCCAGCAGCTTAGCAGCAGACAGGTTCTATGGCTACACCTTC
CASSLAADRFYGYTF
>TRBJ2-2|-|TRBV30|once
TGTGCCTGGAGTGTCTACACCGGGGAGCTGTTTTTT
CAWSVYTGELFF
>TRBJ2-1|TRBD1|TRBV7-9|-
TGTGCCAGCAGAAACAGGGGGCGTGAGCAGTTCTTC
CASRNRGREQFF
>TRBJ2-5|TRBD2|TRBV10-3|-
TGTGCCATCAGTGAGTCCCTAGCGGGTGGGGATTCCCCAGAGACCCAGTACTTC
CAISESLAGGDSPETQYF
>TRBJ1-2|TRBD1|TRBV30|-
TGTGCCTGGAGTGGCTCTTACAGGGGGTCGGCTAACTATGGCTACACCTTC
CAWSGSYRGSANYGYTF
>TRBJ2-2|-|TRBV6-1|once
TGTGCCAGCAGTGAAGGGAGCGTCGGGGAGCTGTTTTTT
CASSEGSVGELFF
>TRBJ1-6|TRBD1|TRBV11-2|once
TGTGCCAGCAGCTCCGGGACAGGGGTGAATTCACCCCTCCACTTT
CASSSGTGVNSPLHF
>TRBJ2-7|TRBD1|TRBV7-6|-
TGTGCCAGCAGCACCTGGGGGACAGGGGCCTACGAGCAGTACTTC
CASSTWGTGAYEQYF
>TRBJ2-7|-|TRBV29-1|-
TGCAGCGTTGTCGGGATTCAGTACGAGCAGTACTTC
CSVVGIQYEQYF
>TRBJ2-5|TRBD1|TRBV28|-
TGTGCCAGCAGTTTCATGGACAGGGCAGGGACCCAGTACTTC
CASSFMDRAGTQYF
>TRBJ2-2|TRBD2|TRBV9|-
TGTGCCAGCAGCCTGGGACTAGCGGGAGCTGGCGGGGAGCTGTTTTTT
CASSLGLAGAGGELFF
>TRBJ1-2|TRBD1|TRBV30|-
TGTGCCTGGAGTACCCGACCGGGACAGGGGGCGGGTAACTATGGCTACACCTTC
CAWSTRPGQGAGNYGYTF
>TRBJ2-1|TRBD2|TRBV5-1|-
TGCGCCAGCAGCTTGGCCCTGGGACTAGCGGGGGGAGGCAATGAGCAGTTCTTC
CASSLALGLAGGGNEQFF
>TRBJ1-3|TRBD1|TRBV11-2|-
TGTGCCAGCAGCCCATGGACAGGGGGAAACACCATATATTTT
CASSPWTGGNTIYF
>TRBJ2-5|TRBD2|TRBV9|-
TGTGCCAGCAGCGTCTTACCCACGCGGGGGGTCGAGACCCAGTACTTC
CASSVLPTRGVETQYF